This T cell receptor beta chain was recovered during a study of Ad26.COV2.S vaccination and SARS-CoV-2 variants (dated by TCRdb to 2020 to 2022). Regarding the research as a whole: Vaccine-arm donors were drawn from COV1001, a multicentre, randomized, double-blind, placebo-controlled phase I-IIa trial of Ad26.COV2.S in healthy adults. Dosing of Ad26.COV2.S was intramuscular, at either 5x10^10 or 1x10^11 viral particles, delivered as one shot or as two shots spaced 56 days apart. Sequencing of the TCRbeta repertoire served to evaluate the specificity and breadth of SARS-CoV-2-reactive T cell receptors following Ad26.COV2.S vaccination. The TCR-sequenced set comprised approximately 32 samples: about 19 Ad26.COV2.S vaccine recipients, 5 placebo recipients and 8 SARS-CoV-2 convalescent individuals. Trial participants were randomized into five groups of five, in which low-dose or high-dose Ad26.COV2.S was given once or twice, or placebo was given on both occasions. Investigators remained blinded to trial group allocation during experiments and outcome assessment.

In the germline V gene, CDR1 corresponds to SGHTA and CDR2 to FQGNSA. Including the terminal cysteine and phenylalanine, the CDR3 comprises 17 residues. The CDR3 DNA has 51 bases and is translated from base 1. At the junction V is shortened by 7 bases and J by 0 bases, with 19 bases in between. As concerns this clone: It lacks a known antigen. Base qualities are not recorded, but no much larger clone differs from it by a single base.

On the study overall, not on this receptor specifically: According to the authors, total T cell responses may have been underestimated by the TCR breadth and depth analyses. After vaccination, spike-specific CD8+ and CD4+ T cell responses were reported to show substantial breadth. Comparing responses between vaccine doses or regimens was not something the study was powered to do. Ad26.COV2.S recipients had higher spike-specific TCR breadth than placebo recipients (P = 0.0014). Non-spike TCR breadth was comparable between vaccine and placebo recipients, consistent with the vaccine containing only spike.

The immunoSEQ Assay was the method used to sequence TCRbeta CDR3 regions. After extraction, genomic DNA underwent amplification by bias-controlled multiplex PCR, followed by high-throughput sequencing. In the original analysis: To quantify the absolute abundance of every unique TCRbeta CDR3 region, sequences were collapsed and filtered. T cell fraction was estimated by normalizing TCRbeta template counts to usable DNA, with usable DNA measured through amplification of reference genes found in all nucleated cells. Repertoire TCRs were annotated as SARS-CoV-2-specific by exact matching of V gene, CDR3 amino acid sequence and J gene to a known reactive TCR set. The reference SARS-CoV-2 TCR set was obtained from MIRA and was filtered for enrichment in COVID-19-positive ImmuneCODE repertoires, whereby public or cross-reactive TCRs were removed. Using the MIRA antigens, annotated TCRs were further analysed by specific ORF or by position within an ORF. Breadth was defined as the number of annotated unique rearrangements divided by the total number of unique productive rearrangements, and depth was defined as the summed frequency of the annotated unique rearrangements. Group comparisons of TCR breadth used two-sided Wilcoxon rank-sum tests. TCRdb's version of the immuneACCESS table is confined to in-frame rearrangements and falls short of the full clone set. An unresolved V gene accounts for under half of the shortfall where checked; the remainder is of unknown origin. Clone size and V and J calls were adopted from that table, with D and trimming inferred from the DNA. The sample records about 350,000 clones, approximately 90% of which are singletons. The top ten clonotypes cover approximately 5% of the sample.

Read against the paper, the sample's treatment or condition label means: roughly 18 received Ad26.COV2.S at low or high dose, single or two shots; about five received placebo; per-sample allocation not given. For vaccine and placebo recipients, repertoires were sequenced using samples collected on day 63 after the first injection. Cohort 1b enrolled around 24 adults aged 18-55 years at a single site in Boston, USA, between 29 July and 7 August 2020. Ad26.COV2.S was a replication-incompetent adenovirus type 26 vector that expressed a prefusion-stabilized SARS-CoV-2 spike protein derived from the original Wuhan strain.

The V and J segments used are TRBV7-2 and TRBJ1-3; the D gene is unclear. The sequenced sample was peripheral blood, obtained in a trial of Ad26.COV2.S vaccine versus placebo. The source of this sequence is a person aged 18-65 years who received the Ad26.COV2.S COVID-19 vaccine or a placebo. DNA sequence: TGTGCCAGCACAGAAACAGCTATGGGGAACTCTGGAAACACCATATATTTT. It codes for CASTETAMGNSGNTIYF. The CDR3 plus the reference TRBV7-2 and TRBJ1-3 genes for the other parts give the full variable domain: GAGVSQSPSNKVTEKGKDVELRCDPISGHTALYWYRQSLGQGLEFLIYFQGNSAPDKSGLPSDRFSAERTGGSVSTLTIQRTQQEDSAVYLCASTETAMGNSGNTIYFGEGSWLTVV.